These T cell receptor beta chains were read from a single sample in a study of cytomegalovirus exposure and HLA in healthy donors. Data came from immunoSEQ multiplex PCR; TCRdb stores just in-frame clones and leaves some out. The table lists roughly 100,000 clones, more than 80% of them singletons. The sample was PBMCs. These receptors originate from a man aged 25-45 years in good health and CMV-seronegative. The conserved cysteine and the conserved F or W are not part of the CDR3 here. A D gene is named only where the DNA matches it firmly.

TRBV25-1,-,TRBJ1-4,ASSEQYEKLF
TRBV23-1,-,TRBJ2-3,ASSQTGSSTDTQY
TRBV9,TRBD1,TRBJ2-1,ASSVEQGGYNEQF
TRBV2,-,TRBJ1-2,ASSELGQSRGYT
TRBV6-4,-,TRBJ2-7,ASSDSEPISYEQY
TRBV4-2,TRBD2,TRBJ2-3,ASSRTSGGGDTQY
TRBV6-5,-,TRBJ1-2,ASSSSWGGDGYT
TRBV4-1,TRBD1,TRBJ2-7,ASSPLNRGFQEQY
TRBV29-1,TRBD2,TRBJ2-5,SVERGLGLEKETQY
TRBV28,TRBD1,TRBJ1-2,ASRGQGNVYGYT
TRBV19,-,TRBJ1-4,ASSEDEKLF
TRBV30,-,TRBJ1-6,AWSTGSQISPLH
TRBV30,-,TRBJ2-3,AWSPLDTQY
TRBV9,-,TRBJ2-7,ASSAKYSYEQY
TRBV6-5,TRBD1,TRBJ2-3,ASQDRGTDTQY
TRBV7-9,TRBD2,TRBJ2-3,ASSLARLAGGRRTDTQY
TRBV5-1,-,TRBJ2-7,ASSLDNAYEQY
TRBV9,-,TRBJ1-4,ASSESGTNNEKLF
TRBV27,TRBD1,TRBJ2-3,ASRLTGVGFDTQY
TRBV28,TRBD2,TRBJ2-7,ASSQNSGGGYEQY